This entry describes one TCR beta chain. Every one of the patients relapsed after autologous stem cell transplantation (brentuximab vedotin exposure was variable). This sample is part of a study of PD-1 blockade in classical Hodgkin lymphoma. There are 11 residues in the CDR3. Germline V gene sequence: CDR1 SGHRS, CDR2 YFSETQ. Deletions cut 4 bases from V and 4 bases from J, with 5 bases between. The repertoire was sequenced with immunoSEQ multiplex PCR; TCRdb's copy has only in-frame clones and lacks some. The table records roughly 11,000 clones, approximately 81% of them present only once. The source is a human donor with classical Hodgkin lymphoma. The chain employs TRBV5-1 and TRBJ2-5; no firm D call. The starting material was peripheral blood mononuclear cells (PBMCs), obtained at baseline. CDR3 bases: TGCGCCAGCAGCGTATTAGAGACCCAGTACTTC. Its translation is CASSVLETQYF.